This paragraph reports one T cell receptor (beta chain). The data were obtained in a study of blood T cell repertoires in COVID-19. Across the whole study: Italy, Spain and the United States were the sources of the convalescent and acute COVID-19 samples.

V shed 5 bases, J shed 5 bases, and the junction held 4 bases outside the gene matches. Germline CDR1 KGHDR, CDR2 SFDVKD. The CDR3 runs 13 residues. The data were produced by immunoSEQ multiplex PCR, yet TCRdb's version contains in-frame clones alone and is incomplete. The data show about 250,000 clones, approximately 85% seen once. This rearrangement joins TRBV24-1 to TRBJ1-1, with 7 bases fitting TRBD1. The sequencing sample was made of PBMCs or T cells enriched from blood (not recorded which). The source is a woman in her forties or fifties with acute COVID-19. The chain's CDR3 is CATSAQGGTEAFF. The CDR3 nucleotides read TGTGCCACCAGTGCCCAGGGGGGTACTGAAGCTTTCTTT.